This T cell receptor beta chain was recorded in a study of kidney transplant recipient with SARS-CoV-2 infection. The sample holds many counts of this clonotype. TCRdb independently ran MiXCR on the reads; one entry per CDR3 protein. Here the sample spans 200,000 to 300,000 distinct CDR3 sequences, less than 35% being singletons. Germline values: CDR1 MNHNS, CDR2 SASEGT. There are 14 residues in the CDR3. Trimming left V 1 base short and J 3 bases short, with 10 bases between. This clonotype originated in a male patient younger than 45 who had COVID-19 and was a kidney transplant recipient. Part of the T cell pool may stem from the graft donor. The sample consisted of a blood sample, taken at baseline and on day 111 from a kidney transplant recipient. The rearrangement joins TRBV6-1 to TRBJ2-7, with D perhaps TRBD1 (5 bases). As DNA, the CDR3 is TGTGCCAGCAGTGAAGGGCAGGGTGGCTACGAGCAGTACTTC. The encoded protein is CASSEGQGGYEQYF.